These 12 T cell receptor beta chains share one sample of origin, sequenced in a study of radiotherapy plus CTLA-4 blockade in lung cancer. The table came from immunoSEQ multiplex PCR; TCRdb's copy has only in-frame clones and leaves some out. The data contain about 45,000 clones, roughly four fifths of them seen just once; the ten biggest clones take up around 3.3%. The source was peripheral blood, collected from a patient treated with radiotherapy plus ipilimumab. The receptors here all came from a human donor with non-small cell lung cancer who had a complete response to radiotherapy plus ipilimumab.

CDR3 DNA sequence: TGTGCCAGGAGGGGGCAGGGGGCAAAGGGCTACACCTTC. It codes for CARRGQGAKGYTF. The chain uses TRBV19 and TRBJ1-2, with TRBD1 matching 8 bases. Germline assignment: CDR1 LNHDA and CDR2 SQIVND (reference sequence). J was trimmed by 8 bases and V by 9 bases; bases with no gene match: 11. The CDR3 contains 13 residues.

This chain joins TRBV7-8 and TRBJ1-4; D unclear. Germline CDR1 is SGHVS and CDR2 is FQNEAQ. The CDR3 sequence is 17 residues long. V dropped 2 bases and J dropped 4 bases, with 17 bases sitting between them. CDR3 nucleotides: TGTGCCAGCAGCTTAAATATCCCTCTAGTAATTAATGAAAAACTGTTTTTT. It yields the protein CASSLNIPLVINEKLFF.

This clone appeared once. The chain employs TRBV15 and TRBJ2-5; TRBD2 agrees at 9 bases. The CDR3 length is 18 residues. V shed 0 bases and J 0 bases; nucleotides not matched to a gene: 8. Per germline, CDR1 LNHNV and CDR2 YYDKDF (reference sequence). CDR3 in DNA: TGTGCCACCAGCAGAGAAAGTAGCGGGGGCCCGTACCAAGAGACCCAGTACTTC. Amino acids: CATSRESSGGPYQETQYF. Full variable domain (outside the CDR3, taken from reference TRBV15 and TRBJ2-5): DAMVIQNPRYQVTQFGKPVTLSCSQTLNHNVMYWYQQKSSQAPKLLFHYYDKDFNNEADTPDNFQSRRPNTSFCFLDIRSPGLGDTAMYLCATSRESSGGPYQETQYFGPGTRLLVL.

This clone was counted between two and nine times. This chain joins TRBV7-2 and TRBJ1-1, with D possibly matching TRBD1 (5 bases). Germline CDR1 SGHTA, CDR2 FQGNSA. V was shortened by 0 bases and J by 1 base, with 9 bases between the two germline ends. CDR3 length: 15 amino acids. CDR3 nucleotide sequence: TGTGCCAGCAGCTTAGCGTTCGGGGGGAACACTGAAGCTTTCTTT. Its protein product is CASSLAFGGNTEAFF.

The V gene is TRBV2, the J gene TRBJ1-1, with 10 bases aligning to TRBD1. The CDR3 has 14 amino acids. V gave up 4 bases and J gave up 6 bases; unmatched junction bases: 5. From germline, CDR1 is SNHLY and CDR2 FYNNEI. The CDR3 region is CASSVTGGRSEAFF. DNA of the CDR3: TGTGCCAGCAGTGTGACAGGGGGCCGGTCTGAAGCTTTCTTT.

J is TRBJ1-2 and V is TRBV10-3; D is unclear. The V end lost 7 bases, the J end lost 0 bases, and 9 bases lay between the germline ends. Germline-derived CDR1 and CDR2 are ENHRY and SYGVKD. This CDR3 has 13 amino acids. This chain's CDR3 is CAITPETNYGYTF. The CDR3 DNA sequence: TGTGCCATCACGCCAGAAACTAACTATGGCTACACCTTC.

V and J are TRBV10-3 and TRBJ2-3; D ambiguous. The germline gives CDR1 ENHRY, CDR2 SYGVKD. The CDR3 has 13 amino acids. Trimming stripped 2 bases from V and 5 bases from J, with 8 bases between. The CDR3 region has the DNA TGTGCCATCAGTGAGCCCCTTGTAGATACGCAGTATTTT. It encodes CAISEPLVDTQYF.

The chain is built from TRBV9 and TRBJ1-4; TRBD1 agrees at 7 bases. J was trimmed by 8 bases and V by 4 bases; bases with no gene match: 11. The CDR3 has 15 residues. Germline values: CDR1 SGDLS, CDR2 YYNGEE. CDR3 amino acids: CASSPQGYGKEKLFF. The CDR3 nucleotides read TGTGCCAGCAGCCCACAGGGGTACGGTAAGGAAAAACTGTTTTTT.

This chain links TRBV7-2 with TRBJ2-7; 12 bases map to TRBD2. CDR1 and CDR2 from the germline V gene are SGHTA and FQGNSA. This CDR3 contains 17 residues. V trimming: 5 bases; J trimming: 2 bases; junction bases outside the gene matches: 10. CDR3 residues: CASSLLRLAGEPYEQYF. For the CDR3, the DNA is TGTGCCAGCAGCCTTCTTAGACTAGCGGGGGAACCCTACGAGCAGTACTTC.

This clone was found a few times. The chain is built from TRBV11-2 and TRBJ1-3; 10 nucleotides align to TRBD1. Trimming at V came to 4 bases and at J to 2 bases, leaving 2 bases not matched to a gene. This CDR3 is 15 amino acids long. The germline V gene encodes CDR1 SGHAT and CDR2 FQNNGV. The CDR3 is CASSYDRGPGNTIYF. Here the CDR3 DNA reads TGTGCCAGCAGCTACGACAGGGGGCCTGGAAACACCATATATTTT.

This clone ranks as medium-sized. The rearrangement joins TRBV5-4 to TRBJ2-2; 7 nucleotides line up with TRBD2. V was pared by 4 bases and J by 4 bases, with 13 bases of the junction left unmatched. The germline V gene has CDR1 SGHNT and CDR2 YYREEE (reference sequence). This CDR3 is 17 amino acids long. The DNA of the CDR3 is TGTGCCAGCAGCCAGATTTTTGGGGGGGGAGTCACCGGGGAGCTGTTTTTT. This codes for CASSQIFGGGVTGELFF.

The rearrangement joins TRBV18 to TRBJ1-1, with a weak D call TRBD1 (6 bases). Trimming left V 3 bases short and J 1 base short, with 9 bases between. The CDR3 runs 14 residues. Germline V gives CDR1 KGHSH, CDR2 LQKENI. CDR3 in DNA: TGTGCCAGCTCACCTCAGGGGTCGAACACTGAAGCTTTCTTT. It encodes CASSPQGSNTEAFF.